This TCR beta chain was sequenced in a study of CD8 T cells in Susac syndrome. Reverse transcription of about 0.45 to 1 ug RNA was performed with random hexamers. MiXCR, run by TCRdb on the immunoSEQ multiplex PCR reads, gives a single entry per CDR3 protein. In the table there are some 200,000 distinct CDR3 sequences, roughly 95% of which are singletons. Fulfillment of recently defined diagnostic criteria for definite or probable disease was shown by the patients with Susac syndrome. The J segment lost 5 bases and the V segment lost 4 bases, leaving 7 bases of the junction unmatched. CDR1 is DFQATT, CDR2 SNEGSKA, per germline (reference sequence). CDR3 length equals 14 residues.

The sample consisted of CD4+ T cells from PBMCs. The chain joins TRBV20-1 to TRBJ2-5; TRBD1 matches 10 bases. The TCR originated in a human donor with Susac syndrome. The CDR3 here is CSATRQGARETQYF. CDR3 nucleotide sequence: TGCAGTGCTACACGACAGGGGGCGCGGGAGACCCAGTACTTC.